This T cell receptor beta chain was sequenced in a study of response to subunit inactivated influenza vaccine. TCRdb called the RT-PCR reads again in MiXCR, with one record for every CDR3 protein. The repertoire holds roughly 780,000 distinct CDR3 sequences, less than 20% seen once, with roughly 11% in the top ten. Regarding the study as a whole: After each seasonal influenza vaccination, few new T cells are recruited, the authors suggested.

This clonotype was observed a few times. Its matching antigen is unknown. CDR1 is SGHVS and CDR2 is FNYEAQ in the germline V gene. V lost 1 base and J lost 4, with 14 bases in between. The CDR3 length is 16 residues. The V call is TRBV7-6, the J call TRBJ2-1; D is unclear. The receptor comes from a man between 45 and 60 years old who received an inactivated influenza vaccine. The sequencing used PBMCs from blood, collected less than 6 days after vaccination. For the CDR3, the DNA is TGTGCCAGCAGCTTAGGTGTTATAGCAGATTACAATGAGCAGTTCTTC. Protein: CASSLGVIADYNEQFF.